This T cell receptor (beta chain) was obtained from a study of metastatic and nonmetastatic thyroid tumors. Study background: Repertoire data that came from the blood and tumor or nodule tissue of malignant and benign thyroid patients were compared. Notes on the study in general: In both blood and tumor samples, TCR beta diversity was reported significantly higher for malignant than benign nodules.

All patients reached thyroid surgery having received no treatment beforehand. Under the authors' procedure: To classify distant metastasis in papillary thyroid cancer, a model was built from CDR3 differences across clinicopathological groups. TCRdb called clones again from the PCR reads with MiXCR. The V and J calls here are based on TCRdb, not the publication. The data show 35,000 to 45,000 clones, with under 25% seen just once and around 15% held by the top ten. The sample holds a few counts of this clone. Its cognate antigen is unknown. The V gene lost 6 bases and the J gene lost 6 bases, with 14 bases spanning the gap. The CDR3 runs to 14 residues. CDR1 SGHNT and CDR2 YENEEA come from the germline V gene.

The sample consisted of blood. The rearrangement joins TRBV11-3 to TRBJ2-2; D gene ambiguous. The TCR sequence derives from a female donor with papillary thyroid cancer or a benign thyroid nodule (not recorded which). Some clones in this sample may be carry-over from other donors' samples. For the CDR3, the DNA is TGTGCCAGCAGTGTGACCCCCCTGTCCGGGGAGCTGTTTTTT. This sequence encodes CASSVTPLSGELFF.